The clone carrying this T cell receptor (beta chain) has more than one count but fewer than ten. Its antigen is unknown. The study drew the donors from its approximately 110-subject validation cohort, separate from the roughly 700-subject first cohort. Some clones are missing from TCRdb's copy, which holds only in-frame ones; the method was immunoSEQ multiplex PCR. The sample records about 400,000 clones, 70% to 90% being singletons. The sample originates from a study of cytomegalovirus exposure and HLA in healthy donors. Study-level findings and limits: Rarity held for most TCR sequences, but there were some public TCRs that occurred in many donors. Some TCR beta chains (164 of them) were listed as cytomegalovirus-associated.

Germline V gene sequence: CDR1 MNHNY, CDR2 SVGAGI (reference sequence). Trimming took 7 bases from V and 0 from J, leaving 10 bases between them. This CDR3 region has 13 residues. Sequencing was done on a sample of PBMCs. The chain combines TRBV6-6 with TRBJ2-7; D call uncertain. This TCR derives from a woman aged 18-29 years in good health and CMV-seronegative. The CDR3 spells CASTATPSYEQYF. As DNA, the CDR3 is TGTGCCAGCACCGCGACACCCTCCTACGAGCAGTACTTC.